Presented here are 8 T cell receptor beta chains from one specimen sequenced in a study of shared clonotypes between healthy human individuals. TCRdb keeps only in-frame clones here, not all; method: immunoSEQ multiplex PCR. This sample has about 2.3 million clones, with around 90% found just once. The source material was naive CD4+ T cells from PBMCs. Subset described: CD45RA+ positively selected. Receptors were obtained from a man between 18 and 35 years old in good health. Some clones in this sample may be carry-over from other donors' samples.

The table lists this clone with a count of one. The chain joins TRBV19 to TRBJ1-5, with 8 bases matching TRBD1. With V trimmed by 9 bases and J by 2 bases, 21 bases remained unmatched. This CDR3 has 19 residues. CDR1 and CDR2 (germline): LNHDA, SQIVND (reference sequence). CDR3 coding DNA: TGTGCCAGGACTCCCATGGACAGGGCTCCCAGAAGGGGCAATCAGCCCCAGCATTTT. This translates into CARTPMDRAPRRGNQPQHF.

J is TRBJ2-2 and V is TRBV6-6; D is perhaps TRBD2 (5 bases). Germline CDR1 MNHNY, CDR2 SVGAGI (reference sequence). Trimming stripped 6 bases from V and 0 bases from J, with 8 bases between. CDR3 size: 14 residues. The CDR3 nucleotides read TGTGCCAGCAGGGACTCCGCGAACACCGGGGAGCTGTTTTTT. Its translation: CASRDSANTGELFF.

The V gene is TRBV9, the J gene TRBJ2-2, with D possibly being TRBD2 (5 bases). The CDR3 is 16 residues long. Germline V gene data show CDR1 as SGDLS and CDR2 as YYNGEE. V gave up 2 bases and J gave up 7 bases, with 18 bases separating them. The CDR3 DNA reads TGTGCCAGCAGCGTTAGAGGCGGTGCGGGTAACGGGGAGCTGTTTTTT. This encodes CASSVRGGAGNGELFF.

The chain uses TRBV29-1 and TRBJ2-5, with 8 bases fitting TRBD2. V was clipped by 4 bases and J by 5 bases; unmatched bases: 9. CDR1 and CDR2 from the germline V gene are SQVTM and ANQGSEA. This CDR3 spans 14 amino acids. Here the CDR3 DNA reads TGCAGCGTTGCCGGGAGGGCCAGTAGGGAGACCCAGTACTTC. It is translated as CSVAGRASRETQYF. The variable domain in full, with the rest retrieved from reference TRBV29-1 and TRBJ2-5, is SAVISQKPSRDICQRGTSLTIQCQVDSQVTMMFWYRQQPGQSLTLIATANQGSEATYESGFVIDKFPISRPNLTFSTLTVSNMSPEDSSIYLCSVAGRASRETQYFGPGTRLLVL.

This rearrangement joins TRBV4-2 to TRBJ1-4, with D hard to call. CDR1 and CDR2 (germline): LGHNA, YNFKEQ. The germline V and J ends were trimmed by 2 bases and 4 bases, with 11 bases remaining between them. The CDR3 covers 15 residues. The CDR3 protein is CASSQPPADNEKLFF. CDR3 coding DNA: TGTGCCAGCAGCCAACCCCCGGCGGATAATGAAAAACTGTTTTTT.

The chain links TRBV18 to TRBJ2-5; possibly TRBD1 for D (5 bases). There are 15 residues in the CDR3. Trimming took 4 bases from V and 2 from J, leaving 14 bases between them. CDR1 is KGHSH, CDR2 LQKENI, per germline. The CDR3 DNA reads TGTGCCAGCTCACGCCAGGGTTCCGCACAAGAGACCCAGTACTTC. Protein sequence: CASSRQGSAQETQYF.

V gene TRBV9 combines with J gene TRBJ1-1; TRBD1 is a possible D gene (5 bases). Germline V CDR1 and CDR2: SGDLS, YYNGEE. The V end was cut by 7 bases, the J end by 0 bases, with 13 bases between. There are 14 residues in the CDR3. CDR3 nucleotides: TGTGCCAGCCAGACGCAGGGTTTGAACACTGAAGCTTTCTTT. Protein product: CASQTQGLNTEAFF.

This clone has a single count. The sample holds other DNA sequences that translate to the same CDR3. This chain uses TRBV5-1 with TRBJ2-7, with D possibly matching TRBD1 (6 bases). This CDR3 region has 14 residues. In germline, CDR1 is SGHRS, CDR2 YFSETQ. With 2 bases removed from V and 0 bases from J, the gap between germline ends came to 9 bases. The CDR3 coding sequence is TGCGCCAGCAGCTTTACAGGGAGCTCCTACGAGCAGTACTTC. Protein: CASSFTGSSYEQYF.